A selection of T cell receptor beta chains follows, all from one sample in a study of cytomegalovirus exposure and HLA in healthy donors. The data were produced by immunoSEQ multiplex PCR, yet TCRdb's version contains in-frame clones alone and is incomplete. The data show 200,000 to 300,000 clones, with less than 95% seen just once and around 3.1% held by the top ten. Sequenced input: PBMCs. The source of these receptors is a woman aged 25 to 45 in good health and CMV-seronegative. Both conserved end residues are part of each CDR3. The order of the fields is clone size, D gene, V gene, J gene, CDR3 protein, CDR3 DNA. The D gene is left open where the match is weak. Clone size is not always given. Where it is, it says once, few, many or a class for expanded clones.

size: -
D: TRBD1
V: TRBV19
J: TRBJ1-2
CDR3: CASSTGQGAAYGYTF
DNA: TGTGCCAGTAGTACAGGACAGGGGGCTGCGTATGGCTACACCTTC

size: -
D: TRBD1
V: TRBV29-1
J: TRBJ2-7
CDR3: CSVEARTGNPYEQYF
DNA: TGCAGCGTTGAAGCCCGGACAGGGAATCCCTACGAGCAGTACTTC

size: -
D: -
V: TRBV19
J: TRBJ2-7
CDR3: CASSPSTGKTYEQYF
DNA: TGTGCCAGTAGCCCATCAACAGGGAAAACCTACGAGCAGTACTTC

size: -
D: TRBD2
V: TRBV29-1
J: TRBJ2-1
CDR3: CSAGKGLASNEQFF
DNA: TGCAGCGCTGGGAAGGGACTAGCGTCCAATGAGCAGTTCTTC

size: -
D: -
V: TRBV29-1
J: TRBJ2-7
CDR3: CSVPGQGEQYF
DNA: TGCAGCGTCCCTGGCCAGGGCGAGCAGTACTTC

size: -
D: TRBD1
V: TRBV19
J: TRBJ1-5
CDR3: CASSSGQGNQPQHF
DNA: TGTGCCAGTAGTAGCGGACAGGGAAATCAGCCCCAGCATTTT

size: once
D: TRBD2
V: TRBV28
J: TRBJ2-3
CDR3: CASSPGLAVTDTQYF
DNA: TGTGCCAGCAGTCCGGGACTAGCGGTCACAGATACGCAGTATTTT

size: -
D: -
V: TRBV9
J: TRBJ1-1
CDR3: CASSVVRSNTEAFF
DNA: TGTGCCAGCAGCGTAGTTCGGAGTAACACTGAAGCTTTCTTT

size: -
D: -
V: TRBV19
J: TRBJ2-7
CDR3: CASSGGYEQYF
DNA: TGTGCCAGTAGTGGCGGCTACGAGCAGTACTTC

size: -
D: -
V: TRBV6-1
J: TRBJ1-4
CDR3: CASSAVVRRGENEKLFF
DNA: TGTGCCAGCAGTGCTGTCGTCAGGAGGGGGGAGAATGAAAAACTGTTTTTT

size: -
D: -
V: TRBV7-8
J: TRBJ1-4
CDR3: CASSPSPRVNEKLFF
DNA: TGTGCCAGCAGCCCCTCCCCTCGGGTTAATGAAAAACTGTTTTTT

size: few
D: TRBD1
V: TRBV4-3
J: TRBJ1-2
CDR3: CASSQDLRQGKIHGYTF
DNA: TGCGCCAGCAGCCAAGATTTGCGACAGGGTAAAATCCATGGCTACACCTTC

size: -
D: -
V: TRBV18
J: TRBJ2-7
CDR3: CASSPSLGDEQYF
DNA: TGTGCCAGCTCACCCTCGTTGGGGGACGAGCAGTACTTC

size: -
D: -
V: TRBV4-1
J: TRBJ1-5
CDR3: CASSTMTGPNQPQHF
DNA: TGCGCCAGCAGCACCATGACAGGTCCCAATCAGCCCCAGCATTTT

size: -
D: TRBD1
V: TRBV5-1
J: TRBJ1-2
CDR3: CASTIPGQGDYGYTF
DNA: TGCGCCAGCACAATACCGGGACAGGGAGACTATGGCTACACCTTC

size: -
D: -
V: TRBV7-6
J: TRBJ2-7
CDR3: CASSLAPRGEQYF
DNA: TGTGCCAGCAGCTTAGCACCCCGCGGGGAGCAGTACTTC

size: -
D: TRBD1
V: TRBV18
J: TRBJ1-1
CDR3: CASSPLQGGTEAFF
DNA: TGTGCCAGCTCACCACTACAGGGGGGGACTGAAGCTTTCTTT

size: -
D: TRBD2
V: TRBV29-1
J: TRBJ2-1
CDR3: CSVLTLTSGRKEQFF
DNA: TGCAGCGTTCTAACCTTGACTAGCGGGAGGAAAGAGCAGTTCTTC

size: -
D: -
V: TRBV27
J: TRBJ1-2
CDR3: CASSSYTGNYGYTF
DNA: TGTGCCAGCAGTTCCTATACAGGGAACTATGGCTACACCTTC

size: -
D: -
V: TRBV25-1
J: TRBJ2-7
CDR3: CASSERQEGEQYF
DNA: TGTGCCAGCAGTGAAAGACAAGAAGGCGAGCAGTACTTC

size: -
D: -
V: TRBV6-1
J: TRBJ2-7
CDR3: CATGSYEQYF
DNA: TGTGCCACCGGTTCCTACGAGCAGTACTTC

size: -
D: -
V: TRBV11-2
J: TRBJ2-7
CDR3: CASSPPTGLVGYEQYF
DNA: TGTGCCAGCAGCCCCCCTACAGGCCTAGTAGGCTACGAGCAGTACTTC

size: -
D: -
V: TRBV5-6
J: TRBJ2-7
CDR3: CASSLNFDEQYF
DNA: TGTGCCAGCAGCTTAAATTTTGACGAGCAGTACTTC

size: -
D: -
V: TRBV6-6
J: TRBJ2-5
CDR3: CASSYSLHGETQYF
DNA: TGTGCCAGCAGTTACTCTTTACATGGTGAGACCCAGTACTTC

size: -
D: -
V: TRBV7-2
J: TRBJ2-3
CDR3: CASSLRQAGSTDTQYF
DNA: TGTGCCAGCAGCTTAAGGCAGGCGGGGAGCACAGATACGCAGTATTTT

size: once
D: -
V: TRBV7-7
J: TRBJ2-1
CDR3: CASSLGLTLSDEQFF
DNA: TGTGCCAGCAGCTTAGGCCTCACTCTAAGCGATGAGCAGTTCTTC

size: -
D: TRBD2
V: TRBV9
J: TRBJ2-7
CDR3: CASSETSGRTYEQYF
DNA: TGTGCCAGCAGCGAGACTAGCGGGAGGACCTACGAGCAGTACTTC

size: few
D: -
V: TRBV28
J: TRBJ2-5
CDR3: CASRETGVLPREETQYF
DNA: TGTGCCAGCAGAGAAACCGGGGTCCTCCCCAGAGAAGAGACCCAGTACTTC

size: -
D: TRBD1
V: TRBV5-6
J: TRBJ2-2
CDR3: CASSRTGRPTGELFF
DNA: TGTGCCAGCAGCCGGACAGGGCGGCCCACCGGGGAGCTGTTTTTT

size: -
D: -
V: TRBV13
J: TRBJ2-7
CDR3: CASSLQGPGVLEQYF
DNA: TGTGCCAGCAGCTTGCAGGGGCCGGGGGTGCTCGAGCAGTACTTC

size: -
D: -
V: TRBV7-9
J: TRBJ2-7
CDR3: CASSLALGFEQYF
DNA: TGTGCCAGCAGCTTAGCATTAGGGTTCGAGCAGTACTTC

size: -
D: TRBD2
V: TRBV5-1
J: TRBJ2-6
CDR3: CASSLSGRLANSGANVLTF
DNA: TGCGCCAGCAGCTTGTCGGGTCGACTAGCGAACTCTGGGGCCAACGTCCTGACTTTC

size: -
D: -
V: TRBV28
J: TRBJ1-2
CDR3: CASTPGTGYTF
DNA: TGTGCCAGCACCCCCGGCACCGGGTACACCTTC

size: -
D: TRBD1
V: TRBV28
J: TRBJ2-7
CDR3: CASRHGQGANYEQYF
DNA: TGTGCCAGCAGGCACGGACAGGGGGCGAACTACGAGCAGTACTTC

size: -
D: TRBD2
V: TRBV5-1
J: TRBJ2-2
CDR3: CASSLGSTSGGTGELFF
DNA: TGCGCCAGCAGCTTGGGTTCGACTAGCGGAGGCACCGGGGAGCTGTTTTTT

size: -
D: -
V: TRBV6-1
J: TRBJ2-3
CDR3: CASVLRELSDTQYF
DNA: TGTGCCAGCGTACTCCGGGAGCTCTCAGATACGCAGTATTTT

size: -
D: TRBD2
V: TRBV4-2
J: TRBJ2-2
CDR3: CASSQGLAGNTGELFF
DNA: TGTGCCAGCAGCCAAGGACTAGCGGGAAACACCGGGGAGCTGTTTTTT

size: -
D: -
V: TRBV5-1
J: TRBJ2-3
CDR3: CASTHYDSSTDTQYF
DNA: TGCGCCAGCACCCACTATGACTCTAGCACAGATACGCAGTATTTT

size: -
D: -
V: TRBV15
J: TRBJ2-5
CDR3: CATSRGGAGGGDTQYF
DNA: TGTGCCACCAGCAGAGGGGGAGCAGGAGGAGGTGATACCCAGTACTTC

size: -
D: -
V: TRBV28
J: TRBJ1-1
CDR3: CASSLGRNTEAFF
DNA: TGTGCCAGCAGTTTGGGTAGAAACACTGAAGCTTTCTTT

size: -
D: -
V: TRBV25-1
J: TRBJ2-1
CDR3: CASSGTRGSSYNEQFF
DNA: TGTGCCAGCAGCGGAACTCGGGGCAGCTCCTACAATGAGCAGTTCTTC

size: once
D: -
V: TRBV5-6
J: TRBJ2-7
CDR3: CASSLAAYEQYF
DNA: TGTGCCAGCAGCTTGGCGGCCTACGAGCAGTACTTC

size: -
D: -
V: TRBV13
J: TRBJ2-5
CDR3: CASSWTTQRGTQYF
DNA: TGTGCCAGCAGCTGGACTACTCAACGGGGGACCCAGTACTTC

size: -
D: TRBD2
V: TRBV28
J: TRBJ2-7
CDR3: CASSLVGSGGQIPPYEQYF
DNA: TGTGCCAGCAGTTTAGTCGGGTCGGGAGGGCAAATCCCCCCATACGAGCAGTACTTC

size: -
D: TRBD2
V: TRBV19
J: TRBJ2-1
CDR3: CASSIDQAGAYNEQFF
DNA: TGTGCCAGTAGTATAGATCAAGCGGGAGCCTACAATGAGCAGTTCTTC

size: -
D: -
V: TRBV28
J: TRBJ2-1
CDR3: CASSPGGGSYNEQFF
DNA: TGTGCCAGCAGTCCCGGCGGCGGTTCCTACAATGAGCAGTTCTTC

size: -
D: -
V: TRBV11-3
J: TRBJ2-3
CDR3: CASSGIEGGANTDTQYF
DNA: TGTGCCAGCAGCGGGATAGAAGGAGGGGCGAACACAGATACGCAGTATTTT

size: -
D: -
V: TRBV5-6
J: TRBJ2-1
CDR3: CASSLGAPEQFF
DNA: TGTGCCAGCAGCTTGGGGGCGCCGGAGCAGTTCTTC

size: -
D: TRBD2
V: TRBV28
J: TRBJ2-7
CDR3: CASRTSGLYEQYF
DNA: TGTGCCAGCAGAACTAGCGGGTTATACGAGCAGTACTTC

size: -
D: TRBD2
V: TRBV14
J: TRBJ2-1
CDR3: CASSRLAGAYNEQFF
DNA: TGTGCCAGCAGCCGCCTAGCGGGAGCTTACAATGAGCAGTTCTTC

size: -
D: -
V: TRBV6-6
J: TRBJ2-2
CDR3: CASPTGELFF
DNA: TGTGCCAGCCCAACCGGGGAGCTGTTTTTT

size: -
D: TRBD1
V: TRBV9
J: TRBJ2-3
CDR3: CASSLDRGSTDTQYF
DNA: TGTGCCAGCAGCCTGGACAGGGGGAGCACAGATACGCAGTATTTT

size: -
D: TRBD2
V: TRBV5-1
J: TRBJ2-2
CDR3: CASTLAGDRAGELFF
DNA: TGCGCCAGCACACTAGCGGGAGATCGGGCCGGGGAGCTGTTTTTT

size: -
D: -
V: TRBV7-3
J: TRBJ2-7
CDR3: CASSLTGGDPYEQYF
DNA: TGTGCCAGCAGCTTAACAGGAGGGGACCCCTACGAGCAGTACTTC

size: once
D: TRBD1
V: TRBV19
J: TRBJ1-1
CDR3: CASTLLDRVNAEAFF
DNA: TGTGCCAGTACCCTCTTGGACAGGGTCAATGCTGAAGCTTTCTTT